The rows below give T cell receptor beta chains drawn from one sample of a study of T cells in localized non-small cell lung cancer. TCRdb keeps only in-frame clones here, not all; method: immunoSEQ multiplex PCR. Of tens of thousands of clones in the sample, about nine tenths are singletons; the top ten hold around 4.3%. Specimen: peripheral blood, collected before any cancer treatment. All receptors derive from a man between 35 and 75 years old with stage I lung adenocarcinoma. CDR3s include the opening cysteine and the closing phenylalanine or tryptophan. Each record gives: clone size, J gene, D gene, V gene, CDR3 protein, CDR3 DNA. D genes are given only for firm matches. Part of the rows lack a size; the others show once, few, many or a class for expanded clones.

.,TRBJ2-3,.,TRBV5-1,CASSLGAGDTQYF,TGCGCCAGCAGCTTGGGCGCGGGAGATACGCAGTATTTT
.,TRBJ2-3,.,TRBV5-6,CASSSDFSRTDTQYF,TGTGCCAGCAGCTCAGACTTCTCACGCACAGATACGCAGTATTTT
once,TRBJ2-7,.,TRBV6-1,CASSPPGREGEQYF,TGTGCCAGCAGCCCCCCGGGAAGGGAAGGGGAGCAGTACTTC
.,TRBJ1-1,.,TRBV30,CVGGNTEAFF,TGTGTGGGGGGGAACACTGAAGCTTTCTTT
.,TRBJ2-6,.,TRBV7-3,CASSTRIQSRANVLTF,TGTGCCAGCAGCACACGAATACAAAGTCGGGCCAACGTCCTGACTTTC
once,TRBJ1-1,.,TRBV18,CASSLRVETEAFF,TGTGCCAGCTCACTCAGGGTAGAAACTGAAGCTTTCTTT
once,TRBJ2-2,TRBD1,TRBV5-1,CASGVGQTTGELFF,TGCGCCAGCGGCGTGGGACAGACCACCGGGGAGCTGTTTTTT
.,TRBJ1-2,TRBD1,TRBV7-2,CASSPRGRGYTF,TGTGCCAGCAGCCCAAGGGGGCGCGGCTACACCTTC
.,TRBJ2-7,.,TRBV5-1,CASSSGDSSYEQYF,TGCGCCAGCAGCAGCGGGGACAGCTCCTACGAGCAGTACTTC
once,TRBJ1-2,.,TRBV29-1,CSVEGFTGKANYGYTF,TGCAGCGTTGAAGGTTTTACAGGGAAAGCCAACTATGGCTACACCTTC
.,TRBJ1-2,TRBD1,TRBV6-5,CASSYSGQGTDGYTF,TGTGCCAGCAGTTACTCGGGACAGGGGACAGATGGCTACACCTTC
.,TRBJ2-7,.,TRBV11-2,CAGSPPGDDEQYF,TGTGCCGGCAGCCCCCCGGGGGACGACGAGCAGTACTTC
.,TRBJ1-5,TRBD1,TRBV2,CASRGQGARPQHF,TGTGCCAGCAGGGGACAGGGGGCGCGGCCCCAGCATTTT
.,TRBJ1-2,.,TRBV6-1,CASWGGRPNYGYTF,TGTGCCAGTTGGGGGGGGCGGCCTAACTATGGCTACACCTTC